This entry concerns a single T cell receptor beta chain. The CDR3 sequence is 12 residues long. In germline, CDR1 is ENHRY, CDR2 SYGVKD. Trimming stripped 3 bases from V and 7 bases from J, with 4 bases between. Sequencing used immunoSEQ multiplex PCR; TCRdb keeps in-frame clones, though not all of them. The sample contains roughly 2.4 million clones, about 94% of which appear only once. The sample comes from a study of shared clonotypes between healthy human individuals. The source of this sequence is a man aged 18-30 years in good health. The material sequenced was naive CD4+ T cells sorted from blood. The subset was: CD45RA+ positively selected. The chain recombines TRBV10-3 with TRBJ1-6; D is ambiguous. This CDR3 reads CAISDTNSPLHF. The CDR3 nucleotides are TGTGCCATCAGTGATACCAATTCACCCCTCCACTTT.